The rows below give T cell receptor beta chains drawn from one sample of a study of long-term antiretroviral therapy in people with HIV. Produced via immunoSEQ multiplex PCR; TCRdb's table is partial and in-frame only. The repertoire holds some 27,000 clones, over 70% seen once, with roughly 10% in the top ten. The sample in question was unsorted PBMCs, obtained 2.1 years after starting antiretroviral therapy. The source of these receptors is a man younger than 40 with HIV. Each CDR3 is given with its conserved first and last residue. The D gene is left open where the match is weak. The size of a clone is reported for some rows only, either as once, few or many, or as a class for expanded clones.

CDR3nt	CDR3aa	j_gene	abundance	v_gene	d_gene
TGTGCCAGCAGCCCGGGGACAGGGAACACTGAAGCTTTCTTT	CASSPGTGNTEAFF	TRBJ1-1	.	TRBV9	TRBD1
TGTGCCAGCAGTGAATGGGCTAATTGGGCAGGGAGGAACTATGGCTACACCTTC	CASSEWANWAGRNYGYTF	TRBJ1-2	.	TRBV6-1	.
TGTGCCATCAGTGGGACTAGCGGGGGCTACGAGCAGTACTTC	CAISGTSGGYEQYF	TRBJ2-7	.	TRBV10-3	TRBD2
TGCGCCAGCAGTTCCCCTAAGACCTCCTACAATGAGCAGTTCTTC	CASSSPKTSYNEQFF	TRBJ2-1	.	TRBV5-1	.
TGTGCCAGCAGCTTAGGAAGGGGCGCGGCTAATGAAAAACTGTTTTTT	CASSLGRGAANEKLFF	TRBJ1-4	.	TRBV7-9	.
TGTGCCAGCAGCACCCCCACCGGGTCCTATAATTCACCCCTCCACTTT	CASSTPTGSYNSPLHF	TRBJ1-6	.	TRBV5-5	.
TGTGCCAGCGAGGGGGTAACAGATACGCAGTATTTT	CASEGVTDTQYF	TRBJ2-3	once	TRBV28	.
TGTGCCAGCAGCGTAGTAGCGGGTGGCTACGAGCAGTACTTC	CASSVVAGGYEQYF	TRBJ2-7	.	TRBV9	TRBD2
TGTGCCAGCAGCAAAGGACTAGCGGGGGCCGGAAAAGAGACCCAGTACTTC	CASSKGLAGAGKETQYF	TRBJ2-5	.	TRBV7-9	TRBD2
TGTGCCAGCAGTTCAGGGGTTTACGAGCAGTACTTC	CASSSGVYEQYF	TRBJ2-7	few	TRBV7-9	.
TGTGCCAGCAGCTTCTCCGTTGGACAGCCCCAGCATTTT	CASSFSVGQPQHF	TRBJ1-5	.	TRBV13	.
TGTGCCAGCAGCCCCGTGTTACAGCTGAACACTGAAGCTTTCTTT	CASSPVLQLNTEAFF	TRBJ1-1	.	TRBV6-6	.
TGCGCCAGCAGTGCCAGGGTGGGTAATCAGCCCCAGCATTTT	CASSARVGNQPQHF	TRBJ1-5	.	TRBV10-2	.
TGTGCCAGCAGCCAAGATCTTGGGGCGAACACTGAAGCTTTCTTT	CASSQDLGANTEAFF	TRBJ1-1	.	TRBV14	.
TGTGCCAGCAGCCAAGCGGGAGGATACATTCAGTACTTC	CASSQAGGYIQYF	TRBJ2-4	.	TRBV4-2	TRBD2
TGTGCCAGCAGCCCTCTCCGGGTAGCGGGAGAGACAGATACGCAGTATTTT	CASSPLRVAGETDTQYF	TRBJ2-3	.	TRBV7-9	TRBD2
TGTGCCAGCAGTTTTGAGCAGGGACATCAGCCCCAGCATTTT	CASSFEQGHQPQHF	TRBJ1-5	.	TRBV28	.
TGTGCCAGCAGTGAAAGCCGAGGCAGTTACTACGAGCAGTACTTC	CASSESRGSYYEQYF	TRBJ2-7	.	TRBV6-1	.
TGTGCCAGTAGTATAGATACAGGGTTAGTACAGCCCCAGCATTTT	CASSIDTGLVQPQHF	TRBJ1-5	.	TRBV19	.
TGTGCCAGCAGTTACTTAACAGGGCAGGGGGAGCAGTACTTC	CASSYLTGQGEQYF	TRBJ2-7	.	TRBV6-5	.
TGTGCCAGCAGTCCCCAGGGTTTCCGGGAGCAGTTCTTC	CASSPQGFREQFF	TRBJ2-1	.	TRBV28	.
TGTGCCAGCAGTTTACGCCTCGGGGCAAGACAGGGCCAGCCCCAGCATTTT	CASSLRLGARQGQPQHF	TRBJ1-5	once	TRBV28	TRBD1
TGTGCCAGCAGTCTGGGATACGAGCAGTACTTC	CASSLGYEQYF	TRBJ2-7	few	TRBV27	.
TGTGCCAGCAGTTCCCCCTGGGAGGGAGGCACTGAAGCTTTCTTT	CASSSPWEGGTEAFF	TRBJ1-1	.	TRBV6-5	.
TGTGCCAGCAGCTTAACTGGGGGCGGTGCGTTTGGGCAGTTCTTC	CASSLTGGGAFGQFF	TRBJ2-1	.	TRBV7-3	.
TGTGCCAGCAGCTTAGGGGGTGTATTTGGAGAGACCCAGTACTTC	CASSLGGVFGETQYF	TRBJ2-5	.	TRBV7-9	.
TGTGCCAGCAGTTCTACCCGGGACGGTACCTACGAGCAGTACTTC	CASSSTRDGTYEQYF	TRBJ2-7	.	TRBV7-6	.
TGTGCCAGCAGCCCCGTAGGGGGGCCCACTACCGGGGAGCTGTTTTTT	CASSPVGGPTTGELFF	TRBJ2-2	.	TRBV9	.
TGTGCCAGCAGCTTACGGGGGCCCTCCGGGGAGCTGTTTTTT	CASSLRGPSGELFF	TRBJ2-2	.	TRBV11-3	.
TGTGCCAGCAGCTCTCAGGGGGGCGAGCAGTACTTC	CASSSQGGEQYF	TRBJ2-7	.	TRBV28	.
TGTGCCAGCAGCCAGGTTCTGGGGATCCAAGAGACCCAGTACTTC	CASSQVLGIQETQYF	TRBJ2-5	few	TRBV14	.
TGTGCCAGCAGCTTGGAGGGACTAGCAGGGGAGACCCAGTACTTC	CASSLEGLAGETQYF	TRBJ2-5	.	TRBV5-5	TRBD2
TGTGCCAGCGCCGATGGCCCGGGCACTGAAGCTTTCTTT	CASADGPGTEAFF	TRBJ1-1	.	TRBV11-3	.
TGTGCCAGCAACCCAGCGGGAGAGGAGGCGGGAGAGACCCAGTACTTC	CASNPAGEEAGETQYF	TRBJ2-5	.	TRBV27	TRBD2
TGCGCCAGCAGCTTAAAGACTAGCGGGAGTCACACCGGGGAGCTGTTTTTT	CASSLKTSGSHTGELFF	TRBJ2-2	.	TRBV5-1	TRBD2
TGTGCCAGCAGCCAATCCCGACAGAACAATGAGCAGTTCTTC	CASSQSRQNNEQFF	TRBJ2-1	.	TRBV16	.
TGTGCCAGCAGCCCCCCAGGCTTCTATGGCTACACCTTC	CASSPPGFYGYTF	TRBJ1-2	once	TRBV6-5	.
TGTGCCAGTAGTAGCAGGGGGGACACCGGGGAGCTGTTTTTT	CASSSRGDTGELFF	TRBJ2-2	once	TRBV19	.
TGTGCCAGCAGCCCACGGACGGCCCTGGTTTCTGGTGAAGCTTTCTTT	CASSPRTALVSGEAFF	TRBJ1-1	.	TRBV7-8	.
TGTGCCAGCAGCTTAGGGTCAGGGGCCTACGAGCAGTACTTC	CASSLGSGAYEQYF	TRBJ2-7	.	TRBV5-6	.
TGTGCCAGCAGCTTTCAACAACCGGGACTAGCGGACACCGGGGAGCTGTTTTTT	CASSFQQPGLADTGELFF	TRBJ2-2	once	TRBV7-6	TRBD2
TGTGCCAGCAGTTCCGGGACAGGGAAGGGCAATCAGCCCCAGCATTTT	CASSSGTGKGNQPQHF	TRBJ1-5	.	TRBV27	TRBD1
TGTGCCAGCAGAACTAGCGGGAGGGCCCTCACCGGGGAGCTGTTTTTT	CASRTSGRALTGELFF	TRBJ2-2	.	TRBV28	TRBD2
TGCGCCAGCAGCTTGAGGACGAAAGGGGGGTATGGCTACACCTTC	CASSLRTKGGYGYTF	TRBJ1-2	.	TRBV5-1	.
TGTGCCAGCAGCTTAGGGCACTCCGCCACAGATACGCAGTATTTT	CASSLGHSATDTQYF	TRBJ2-3	.	TRBV7-2	.
TGTGCCTGGAGTACAAGGACCTACTGGGGCTACACCTTC	CAWSTRTYWGYTF	TRBJ1-2	.	TRBV30	.